Each of the 20 T cell receptor beta chains below was sequenced from the same sample in a study of beta chain features in type 1 diabetes. All of the isolated RNA was reverse transcribed, so expressed TCRB transcripts were sequenced. TCRdb keeps only in-frame clones here, not all; method: immunoSEQ multiplex PCR. Of around 250,000 clones detected, less than 15% appear once; the ten largest clones hold 0.025% to 0.03%. Sequencing was performed on naive CD4+ T cells from blood. These receptors were obtained from a woman aged 40 to 50 in good health.

The chain employs TRBV19 and TRBJ2-7, with D perhaps matching TRBD2 (5 bases). The CDR3 is 15 residues long. Germline V gives CDR1 LNHDA, CDR2 SQIVND (reference sequence). V was pared by 3 bases and J by 3 bases, with 15 bases between. CDR3 amino acids: CASSIGGTLGYEQYF. The CDR3 DNA reads TGTGCCAGTAGTATTGGAGGAACCCTGGGCTACGAGCAGTACTTC.

This clone was detected a few times. The rearrangement uses TRBV7-8 and TRBJ2-1, with D unresolved. Per germline, CDR1 SGHVS and CDR2 FQNEAQ. The CDR3 is 17 residues long. V lost 4 bases, J lost 5 bases, and 21 bases lay in between. CDR3 sequence reads: CASSSVYGSSPNNEQFF. CDR3 DNA sequence: TGTGCCAGCAGCTCAGTTTACGGGTCCTCCCCAAACAATGAGCAGTTCTTC.

This clone was picked up a small number of times. Other DNA sequences from this sample encode an identical CDR3 as well. V and J are TRBV5-1 and TRBJ2-3; D call uncertain. V lost 1 base, J lost 0 bases, and 6 bases lay in between. The CDR3 runs 14 residues. Germline V gene data show CDR1 as SGHRS and CDR2 as YFSETQ. The CDR3 DNA reads TGCGCCAGCAGCTTGCTACCTAGCACAGATACGCAGTATTTT. This gives the protein CASSLLPSTDTQYF.

This clone was detected only a few times. The CDR3 nucleotides are TGCAGCGTAAGACAGGGGGCGCGCGAGCAGTACTTC. This codes for CSVRQGAREQYF. J is TRBJ2-7 and V is TRBV29-1, with 10 bases that match TRBD1. The CDR3 extends over 12 amino acids. Germline V gives CDR1 SQVTM, CDR2 ANQGSEA. V lost 6 bases, J lost 6 bases, and 5 bases stayed unmatched.

Concerning this clone: Distinct nucleotide sequences in the sample also encode this CDR3. The CDR3 bases are TGCGCCAGCAGCTTGGCCAGAAGCACAGATACGCAGTATTTT. It yields the protein CASSLARSTDTQYF. The gene calls are TRBV5-1 and TRBJ2-3, with D unresolved. Germline lookup yields CDR1 SGHRS and CDR2 YFSETQ. The CDR3 length is 14 residues. V lost 0 bases and J 0 bases, leaving 5 bases between the germline ends.

The chain has TRBV27 and TRBJ2-1; possible D gene TRBD2, 5 bases. The CDR3 sequence is 13 residues long. V lost 3 bases and J 3 bases, leaving 6 bases between the germline ends. Germline V gene sequence: CDR1 MNHEY, CDR2 SMNVEV (reference sequence). The CDR3 region is CASSFEGYNEQFF. DNA for the CDR3: TGTGCCAGCAGTTTTGAGGGCTACAATGAGCAGTTCTTC.

This clone has a handful of counts. This sequence joins TRBV18 and TRBJ2-7; tentatively, D is TRBD1 (6 bases). Trimming left V 3 bases short and J 2 bases short, with 20 bases between. Germline-derived CDR1 and CDR2 are KGHSH and LQKENI. The CDR3 covers 17 residues. CDR3 sequence reads: CASSPGTSSLGTYEQYF. CDR3 nucleotide sequence: TGTGCCAGCTCACCTGGGACATCCTCCTTAGGAACCTACGAGCAGTACTTC.

This rearrangement joins TRBV9 to TRBJ2-1, with TRBD2 identical over 12 bases. The CDR3 length is 17 residues. V gave up 0 bases and J gave up 6 bases; unmatched junction bases: 7. Germline CDR1 and CDR2: SGDLS and YYNGEE. The CDR3 coding sequence is TGTGCCAGCAGCGTAGCCCTGACTAGCGGGGGATCCAATGAGCAGTTCTTC. It codes for CASSVALTSGGSNEQFF. Variable domain in full (rest from reference TRBV9 and TRBJ2-1): DSGVTQTPKHLITATGQRVTLRCSPRSGDLSVYWYQQSLDQGLQFLIQYYNGEERAKGNILERFSAQQFPDLHSELNLSSLELGDSALYFCASSVALTSGGSNEQFFGPGTRLTVL.

The chain couples TRBV29-1 to TRBJ1-1; D call uncertain. This CDR3 is built from 12 residues. Deletions cut 6 bases from V and 2 bases from J, with 10 bases between. CDR1 SQVTM and CDR2 ANQGSEA come from the germline V gene. CDR3 sequence: CSVALVNTEAFF. CDR3 in DNA: TGCAGCGTGGCCCTAGTAAACACTGAAGCTTTCTTT.

This clone has a handful of counts. This chain connects TRBV21-1 to TRBJ2-2; TRBD2 is the table's D call, not checked against the DNA. TRBV21-1 is a pseudogene. The CDR3 consists of 14 residues. Here the CDR3 DNA reads TGTGCCAGCAGCAGACATCGGGGAACCGGGGAGCTGTTTTTT. This sequence encodes CASSRHRGTGELFF.

This clone has more than one count but fewer than ten. The genes are TRBV5-4 and TRBJ2-2, with 7 nucleotides matching TRBD1. In germline, CDR1 is SGHNT, CDR2 YYREEE (reference sequence). The trim removed 4 bases at V and 0 bases at J, leaving 6 bases unmatched. This CDR3 contains 16 residues. Written as DNA, the CDR3 is TGTGCCAGCAGCGGTAGGGGGCGGGCGAACACCGGGGAGCTGTTTTTT. Residues: CASSGRGRANTGELFF. The variable domain in full, completed from reference TRBV5-4 and TRBJ2-2, reads ETGVTQSPTHLIKTRGQQVTLRCSSQSGHNTVSWYQQALGQGPQFIFQYYREEENGRGNFPPRFSGLQFPNYSSELNVNALELDDSALYLCASSGRGRANTGELFFGEGSRLTVL.

The V call is TRBV12-5, the J call TRBJ1-3, with no clear D. V lost 9 bases to trimming and J lost 0 bases, with 6 bases between them. Germline CDR1 LGHNT, CDR2 FRNRAP. The CDR3 has 12 amino acids. The CDR3 spells CASGSSGNTIYF. The DNA of the CDR3 is TGTGCTAGCGGGAGCTCTGGAAACACCATATATTTT.

This clone was recorded a few times. The chain joins TRBV5-8 to TRBJ1-1, with D possibly being TRBD1 (5 bases). Germline V gene sequence: CDR1 SGHTS, CDR2 YDEGEE. The CDR3 consists of 13 residues. Trimming shortened V by 4 bases and J by 6 bases, and 13 bases separated the two germline ends. CDR3: CASSKDRGAEAFF. CDR3 bases: TGTGCCAGCAGCAAGGACCGGGGGGCTGAAGCTTTCTTT.

The V gene is TRBV19, the J gene TRBJ1-5; 11 bases agree with TRBD1. The J segment lost 6 bases and the V segment lost 5 bases, leaving 9 bases of the junction unmatched. Per germline, CDR1 LNHDA and CDR2 SQIVND (reference sequence). The CDR3 runs to 16 residues. CDR3 coding DNA: TGTGCCAGTAGTTACCTCGGGACAGGGGGGAGTCAGCCCCAGCATTTT. Protein sequence: CASSYLGTGGSQPQHF.

This clone appeared a few times. The V and J genes are TRBV7-2 and TRBJ2-3, with TRBD1 matching 7 bases. The V segment lost 1 base and the J segment 2 bases; nucleotides outside the gene matches: 3. This CDR3 has 15 residues. Germline CDR1 SGHTA, CDR2 FQGNSA. The CDR3 DNA reads TGTGCCAGCAGCTTAGGGGACAGACCCACAGATACGCAGTATTTT. Protein: CASSLGDRPTDTQYF.

V gene TRBV5-1 combines with J gene TRBJ1-5; a weak D match, TRBD1 (5 bases). CDR3 length equals 14 residues. Trimming removed 0 bases at V and 1 base at J, with 5 bases between. Germline-derived CDR1 and CDR2 are SGHRS and YFSETQ. Written as DNA, the CDR3 is TGCGCCAGCAGCTTGGGACAGAGCAATCAGCCCCAGCATTTT. It codes for CASSLGQSNQPQHF.

V usage is TRBV6-6 and J usage is TRBJ2-7; the match to TRBD1 covers 9 bases. CDR1 and CDR2 (germline): MNHNY, SVGAGI (reference sequence). This CDR3 region has 12 residues. Trimming took 6 bases from V and 3 from J; bases not matched to a gene: 0. The CDR3, as DNA: TGTGCCAGCAGGGACAGGGGCTACGAGCAGTACTTC. Its protein product is CASRDRGYEQYF.

J is TRBJ2-1 and V is TRBV9, with 8 bases that match TRBD2. The CDR3 runs to 15 residues. V was pared by 1 base and J by 9 bases, with 9 bases of the junction left unmatched. In germline, CDR1 is SGDLS, CDR2 YYNGEE. The CDR3 sequence: CASSVISGGRGEQFF. Written as DNA, the CDR3 is TGTGCCAGCAGCGTAATATCGGGGGGGCGGGGTGAGCAGTTCTTC.

This clone was seen a few times. The V call is TRBV2, the J call TRBJ2-3, with 9 positions matching TRBD1. The CDR3 consists of 12 residues. CDR1 and CDR2 (germline): SNHLY, FYNNEI. Trimming cost V 8 bases and J 4 bases; bases outside gene matches: 1. The CDR3 nucleotides read TGTGCCAGCCGGGACAGGGCAGATACGCAGTATTTT. Amino acid sequence: CASRDRADTQYF.

This clone was seen a handful of times. The chain employs TRBV18 and TRBJ2-7; D may be TRBD1 (5 bases). The CDR3 totals 13 residues. V lost 4 bases, J lost 2 bases, and 9 bases lay in between. Germline CDR1 and CDR2: KGHSH and LQKENI. CDR3 amino acids: CASSLQATYEQYF. CDR3 DNA sequence: TGTGCCAGCTCACTACAGGCCACCTACGAGCAGTACTTC.